Listed below are T cell receptor beta chains from one sample, sequenced in a study of early T cells in non-severe SARS-CoV-2 infection. TCRdb analysed the 5' RACE reads with MiXCR anew, one entry per CDR3 protein. There are 55,000 to 75,000 distinct CDR3 sequences in the sample; roughly 7.7% occur only once, and approximately 3.6% lies in the top ten. The specimen was whole blood. These receptors were taken from an adult who was a healthcare worker with PCR-confirmed SARS-CoV-2 infection or an uninfected control (not recorded which). Both conserved end residues are part of each CDR3. A D gene is named only where the DNA matches it firmly. Some rows mark clone size as missing; the rest say once, few, many or name a class of expanded clone.

v_gene: TRBV2
abundance: NA
j_gene: TRBJ2-1
d_gene: NA
CDR3nt: TGTGCCAGCATCCGGGACAAGACCAATGAGCAGTTCTTC
CDR3aa: CASIRDKTNEQFF

v_gene: TRBV7-9
abundance: NA
j_gene: TRBJ2-7
d_gene: NA
CDR3nt: TGTGCCAGCAGCTTCAGGGTATCCTACGAGCAGTACTTC
CDR3aa: CASSFRVSYEQYF

v_gene: TRBV19
abundance: many
j_gene: TRBJ1-2
d_gene: TRBD1
CDR3nt: TGTGCCAGTAGTACCCGACAGGGGAGCGGCTATGGCTACACCTTC
CDR3aa: CASSTRQGSGYGYTF

v_gene: TRBV3-1
abundance: NA
j_gene: TRBJ1-5
d_gene: NA
CDR3nt: TGTGCCAGCAGCCAAGGGAGCCCCAACCAGCCCCAGCATTTT
CDR3aa: CASSQGSPNQPQHF

v_gene: TRBV2
abundance: many
j_gene: TRBJ2-7
d_gene: NA
CDR3nt: TGTGCCAGCTCCGTCGGGAGTGGGTACGAGCAGTACTTC
CDR3aa: CASSVGSGYEQYF

v_gene: TRBV20-1
abundance: NA
j_gene: TRBJ2-3
d_gene: TRBD2
CDR3nt: TGCAGTGCTAGAGATTTCAGCGGGGGAGAGGATACGCAGTATTTT
CDR3aa: CSARDFSGGEDTQYF

v_gene: TRBV20-1
abundance: many
j_gene: TRBJ2-4
d_gene: TRBD1
CDR3nt: TGCAGTGTTACGAGAGGGGGCTGGGGCATTCAGTACTTC
CDR3aa: CSVTRGGWGIQYF

v_gene: TRBV27
abundance: many
j_gene: TRBJ2-5
d_gene: NA
CDR3nt: TGTGCCAGCAGTCCCTGGAACTCCCGGTACCAAGAGACCCAGTACTTC
CDR3aa: CASSPWNSRYQETQYF

v_gene: TRBV7-3
abundance: many
j_gene: TRBJ2-7
d_gene: TRBD2
CDR3nt: TGTGCCAGCAGCATACTAGCGGGAGGGCGCGAGCAGTACTTC
CDR3aa: CASSILAGGREQYF

v_gene: TRBV28
abundance: few
j_gene: TRBJ1-1
d_gene: NA
CDR3nt: TGTGCCAGCAGCCCGAGGCTGGGAGTGATGGACACTGAAGCTTTCTTT
CDR3aa: CASSPRLGVMDTEAFF

v_gene: TRBV9
abundance: few
j_gene: TRBJ2-3
d_gene: TRBD1
CDR3nt: TGTGCCAGCAGCCCACGGGCGACAGGGTCAGATACGCAGTATTTT
CDR3aa: CASSPRATGSDTQYF

v_gene: TRBV20-1
abundance: few
j_gene: TRBJ2-3
d_gene: NA
CDR3nt: TGCAGTGCTAGGGTGTCGGCAGATACGCAGTATTTT
CDR3aa: CSARVSADTQYF

v_gene: TRBV28
abundance: many
j_gene: TRBJ2-7
d_gene: NA
CDR3nt: TGTGCCAGCAGTTCCCGAAAGGGATGGCCCGAGCAGTACTTC
CDR3aa: CASSSRKGWPEQYF

v_gene: TRBV19
abundance: few
j_gene: TRBJ1-6
d_gene: NA
CDR3nt: TGTGCCAGTAGTATTTGGGCGAGAGCCGATTCACCCCTCCACTTT
CDR3aa: CASSIWARADSPLHF

v_gene: TRBV27
abundance: many
j_gene: TRBJ2-1
d_gene: TRBD2
CDR3nt: TGTGCCAGCAGTTTATGGTCGGGGGGGATAGATGAGCAGTTCTTC
CDR3aa: CASSLWSGGIDEQFF

v_gene: TRBV2
abundance: few
j_gene: TRBJ1-2
d_gene: TRBD1
CDR3nt: TGTGCCAGCAGAGGCATGGACAGGGGGTATGGCTACACCTTC
CDR3aa: CASRGMDRGYGYTF

v_gene: TRBV19
abundance: NA
j_gene: TRBJ1-5
d_gene: TRBD1
CDR3nt: TGTGCCACCATCGCAACCGGGACAGGGAATAGCAATCAGCCCCAGCATTTT
CDR3aa: CATIATGTGNSNQPQHF

v_gene: TRBV7-8
abundance: few
j_gene: TRBJ2-7
d_gene: NA
CDR3nt: TGTGCCAGCAGCTCGCCCTCGGGACTGAGCTACGAGCAGTACTTC
CDR3aa: CASSSPSGLSYEQYF

v_gene: TRBV20-1
abundance: many
j_gene: TRBJ1-1
d_gene: TRBD1
CDR3nt: TGCAGTGCTCGGGACAGGCCTAACACTGAAGCTTTCTTT
CDR3aa: CSARDRPNTEAFF

v_gene: TRBV11-2
abundance: few
j_gene: TRBJ1-3
d_gene: NA
CDR3nt: TGTGCCAGCAGCTTAAGAGAGTACTCTGGAAACACCATATATTTT
CDR3aa: CASSLREYSGNTIYF

v_gene: TRBV5-1
abundance: few
j_gene: TRBJ2-5
d_gene: TRBD2
CDR3nt: TGCGCCAGCAGCTCCGGGACTAGCGGGAGGGCCGGAAAAGAGACCCAGTACTTC
CDR3aa: CASSSGTSGRAGKETQYF

v_gene: TRBV27
abundance: NA
j_gene: TRBJ2-2
d_gene: TRBD1
CDR3nt: TGTGCCAGCAGTCTTACAGGGGGAACCGGGGAGCTGTTTTTT
CDR3aa: CASSLTGGTGELFF